These 15 T cell receptor beta chains were sequenced from one sample in a study of blood T cell repertoires in COVID-19. Generated by immunoSEQ multiplex PCR, the TCRdb table keeps only in-frame clones and is missing some. The sample shows fewer than 200,000 clones, roughly 87% of them seen only once. Material: peripheral blood. These TCRs come from a man younger than 30 who had recovered from COVID-19.

The CDR3 region has the DNA TGCAGCGTTGTATACTACAATGAGCAGTTCTTC. It translates to CSVVYYNEQFF. This chain joins TRBV29-1 and TRBJ2-1; no firm D call. Trimming removed 4 bases from V and 3 bases from J, with 4 bases in between. The CDR3 covers 11 residues. CDR1 is SQVTM and CDR2 is ANQGSEA in the germline V gene.

The chain links TRBV10-3 to TRBJ2-7, with D hard to call. CDR3 length: 13 amino acids. V lost 0 bases and J lost 2, with 5 bases in between. Germline V gene data show CDR1 as ENHRY and CDR2 as SYGVKD. CDR3 coding DNA: TGTGCCATCAGTGAGTCTTCTGCCTACGAGCAGTACTTC. Encoded protein: CAISESSAYEQYF.

The J gene is TRBJ2-7, the V gene TRBV7-6; D is unclear. This CDR3 has 13 amino acids. Germline CDR1 and CDR2: SGHVS and FNYEAQ. The ends were cut back, 0 bases at V and 4 bases at J, with 7 bases in the middle. The CDR3 reads CASSLAAAYEQYF. CDR3 nucleotides: TGTGCCAGCAGCTTAGCGGCGGCATACGAGCAGTACTTC.

This CDR3 is CASTTGGHSYNEQFF. The CDR3, as DNA: TGTGCCAGCACCACCGGCGGCCACTCCTACAATGAGCAGTTCTTC. This chain joins TRBV28 and TRBJ2-1; D is undetermined. The CDR3 extends over 15 amino acids. Germline-derived CDR1 and CDR2 are MDHEN and SYDVKM. The V end lost 7 bases, the J end lost 0 bases, and 13 bases lay between the germline ends.

The chain links TRBV4-3 to TRBJ2-7; D possibly corresponds to TRBD2 (7 bases). The CDR3 runs 15 residues. The V gene lost 4 bases and the J gene lost 2 bases, with 15 bases spanning the gap. CDR1 LGHNA and CDR2 YSLEER come from the germline V gene. CDR3 bases: TGCGCCAGCAGCCCGGGGGGCCGCCAAACCTACGAGCAGTACTTC. It encodes CASSPGGRQTYEQYF.

The V gene is TRBV6-6, the J gene TRBJ1-1; 7 bases map to TRBD1. Germline loops: CDR1 MNHNY, CDR2 SVGAGI (reference sequence). The CDR3 loop spans 14 amino acids. V trimming: 0 bases; J trimming: 8 bases; junction bases outside the gene matches: 6. DNA of the CDR3: TGTGCCAGCAGTTACTCTCTGACAGGGCTAGAAGCTTTCTTT. It encodes CASSYSLTGLEAFF.

CDR3 residues: CATTFPGKAEAFF. The CDR3 DNA follows: TGTGCCACCACCTTCCCGGGGAAGGCTGAAGCTTTCTTT. The rearrangement uses TRBV15 and TRBJ1-1; unclear D gene. V was cut by 7 bases and J by 6 bases, with 15 bases left in between. This CDR3 has 13 amino acids. CDR1 is LNHNV and CDR2 is YYDKDF in the germline V gene (reference sequence).

The chain has TRBV7-9 and TRBJ2-5; TRBD1 might be the D (7 bases). The V end lost 5 bases, the J end lost 4 bases, and 17 bases lay between the germline ends. Germline V lookup: CDR1 SEHNR, CDR2 FQNEAQ (reference sequence). The CDR3 spans 15 residues. Here the CDR3 reads CASSAGQTGRETQYF. The CDR3 region has the DNA TGTGCCAGCAGCGCGGGACAGACTGGCAGAGAGACCCAGTACTTC.

This chain uses TRBV27 with TRBJ1-6; D remains unclear. This CDR3 has 15 amino acids. CDR1 MNHEY and CDR2 SMNVEV come from the germline V gene (reference sequence). The V and J ends lost 0 bases and 7 bases respectively, with 10 bases between them. Here the CDR3 DNA reads TGTGCCAGCAGTTTATCGGGGAGCGTCAATTCACCCCTCCACTTT. Translation: CASSLSGSVNSPLHF.

The chain employs TRBV5-6 and TRBJ1-3, with a possible D match to TRBD1 (5 bases). Trimming cost V 3 bases and J 0 bases, with 10 bases left between them. Germline CDR1 is SGHDT and CDR2 is YYEEEE. CDR3 length: 15 residues. CDR3 region: CASSSDIGSGNTIYF. Here the CDR3 DNA reads TGTGCCAGCAGCTCGGACATCGGCTCTGGAAACACCATATATTTT. Supplemented by reference TRBV5-6 and TRBJ1-3, the full variable domain reads DAGVTQSPTHLIKTRGQQVTLRCSPKSGHDTVSWYQQALGQGPQFIFQYYEEEERQRGNFPDRFSGHQFPNYSSELNVNALLLGDSALYLCASSSDIGSGNTIYFGEGSWLTVV.

This clone showed up just once. This chain uses TRBV5-3 with TRBJ2-5; 13 positions agree with TRBD2. TRBV5-3 carries the ORF label, with uncertain function. The CDR3 covers 17 residues. V was pared by 3 bases and J by 3 bases, with 8 bases of the junction left unmatched. CDR3 residues: CARSYGLAGAHKETQYF. The DNA for the CDR3 is TGTGCCAGAAGCTATGGACTAGCGGGAGCCCATAAAGAGACCCAGTACTTC.

On this clone itself: Other DNA sequences in the sample encode the same CDR3. The chain combines TRBV3-1 (or the pseudogene TRBV3-2) with TRBJ2-1, with no clear D. V dropped 4 bases and J dropped 4 bases, with 5 bases sitting between them. This CDR3 is 12 amino acids long. Germline values: CDR1 LGHDT, CDR2 YNNKEL (reference sequence). CDR3 loop: CASSLSYNEQFF. The CDR3 nucleotides are TGTGCCAGCAGCCTCTCTTACAATGAGCAGTTCTTC.

The table lists this clone with a count of one. The gene calls are TRBV7-9 and TRBJ1-1; 8 bases match TRBD1. CDR3 length: 18 residues. Germline V gene lookup returns CDR1 SEHNR and CDR2 FQNEAQ (reference sequence). With V trimmed by 1 base and J by 0 bases, 10 bases remained unmatched. The CDR3 DNA follows: TGTGCCAGCAGCTTAGACTACATCGACAGGGGCTTGAACACTGAAGCTTTCTTT. Amino acid sequence: CASSLDYIDRGLNTEAFF.

This clone was seen more than once but under ten times. CDR3 coding DNA: TGTGCCAGCAGTTCGATCCGTCGAGCGAATAATGGCTACACCTTC. Translated: CASSSIRRANNGYTF. This chain links TRBV6-5 with TRBJ1-2; D is unresolved. This CDR3 region has 15 residues. The ends were cut back, 4 bases at V and 6 bases at J, with 18 bases in the middle. Germline V gene lookup returns CDR1 MNHEY and CDR2 SVGAGI.

The V and J genes are TRBV10-2 and TRBJ1-3; no reliable D call. V was clipped by 7 bases and J by 2 bases, with 15 bases between them. The CDR3 loop spans 15 amino acids. The germline V gene has CDR1 WSHSY and CDR2 SAAADI. CDR3 sequence: CASTPGERAGNTIYF. In nucleotides, the CDR3 is TGCGCCAGCACCCCAGGCGAGAGAGCTGGAAACACCATATATTTT.